This T cell receptor beta chain derives from a study of PD-1 blockade in classical Hodgkin lymphoma. Whole-study findings and limits: Exclusion removed patients who began nivolumab under 1 year after ASCT. Baseline diversity in complete responders resembled that of newly diagnosed patients.

Trimming removed 2 bases from V and 4 bases from J; junction bases left unmatched: 6. CDR3 length: 15 amino acids. Germline loops: CDR1 SGHVS, CDR2 FQNEAQ. With no exception, relapse followed autologous stem cell transplantation in all patients, and brentuximab vedotin exposure varied. The table came from immunoSEQ multiplex PCR; TCRdb's copy has only in-frame clones and leaves some out. Of about 99,000 clones in the sample, 81% are singletons; the top ten hold about 16%. On this clone: Its matching antigen is unknown.

This sequence originates from a human donor with classical Hodgkin lymphoma. Sequenced here: peripheral blood mononuclear cells (PBMCs), sampled before the second cycle of nivolumab. J is TRBJ2-3 and V is TRBV7-8, with 7 bases that match TRBD2. The CDR3 reads CASSLSGVVPDTQYF. The CDR3 bases are TGTGCCAGCAGCTTAAGCGGGGTTGTCCCAGATACGCAGTATTTT. The entire variable domain, with the rest obtained from reference TRBV7-8 and TRBJ2-3, is as follows: GAGVSQSPRYKVAKRGQDVALRCDPISGHVSLFWYQQALGQGPEFLTYFQNEAQLDKSGLPSDRFFAERPEGSVSTLKIQRTQQEDSAVYLCASSLSGVVPDTQYFGPGTRLTVL.